Detailed here is one TCR beta chain. The data stem from a study of T-cell reconstitution after alpha-beta-depleted transplantation in children. Unique molecular identifiers tagged the TCRbeta library. TCRdb fed the PCR reads into MiXCR, producing one record per CDR3 protein. The table has about 58,000 distinct CDR3 sequences, 44% seen once. Trimming cost V 6 bases and J 3 bases; bases outside gene matches: 2. The CDR3 contains 13 residues. The starting material was PBMCs, mostly from graft donor cells, obtained 360 days after TCRalphabeta/CD19-depleted stem cell transplant. The genes are TRBV12-3 or TRBV12-4 and TRBJ2-7; 10 positions agree with TRBD1. The TCR sequence derives from a male patient aged 5 to 17 who had a stem cell transplant for acute lymphoblastic leukemia, so the T cells may come from the graft donor. The chain's CDR3 is CASRRTGGYEQYF. CDR3 sequence (DNA): TGTGCCAGCAGAAGGACAGGGGGCTACGAGCAGTACTTC.